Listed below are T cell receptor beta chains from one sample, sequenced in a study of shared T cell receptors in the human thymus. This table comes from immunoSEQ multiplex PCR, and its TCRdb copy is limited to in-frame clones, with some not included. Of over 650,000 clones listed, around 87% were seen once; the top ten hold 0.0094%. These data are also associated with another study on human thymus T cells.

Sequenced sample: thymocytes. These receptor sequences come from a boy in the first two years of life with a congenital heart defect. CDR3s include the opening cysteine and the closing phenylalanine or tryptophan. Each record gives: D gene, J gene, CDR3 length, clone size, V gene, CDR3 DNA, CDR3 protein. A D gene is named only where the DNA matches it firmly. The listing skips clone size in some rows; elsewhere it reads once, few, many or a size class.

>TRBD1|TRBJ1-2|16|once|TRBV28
TGTGCCAGCAGTCAAGGCTCGCCAGGGGGCTCCTATGGCTACACCTTC
CASSQGSPGGSYGYTF
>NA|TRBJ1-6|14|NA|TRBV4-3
TGCGCCAGCAGTCAGGGATTGGACAGTTTTCCCCTCCACTTT
CASSQGLDSFPLHF
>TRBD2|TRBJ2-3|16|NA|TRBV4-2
TGTGCCAGCAGCCAAACTAGCGGGGGGGCGACAGATACGCAGTATTTT
CASSQTSGGATDTQYF
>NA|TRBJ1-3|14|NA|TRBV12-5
TGTGCTAGTGGTCTCCACAGCTCTGGAAACACCATATATTTT
CASGLHSSGNTIYF
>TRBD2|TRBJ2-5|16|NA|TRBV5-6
TGTGCCAGCAGCCCGATGACTAGCGGGGGGAAAGAGACCCAGTACTTC
CASSPMTSGGKETQYF
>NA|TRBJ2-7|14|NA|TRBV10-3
TGTGCCATCAGTGAGTCGGGCCAGGTCTACGAGCAGTACTTC
CAISESGQVYEQYF
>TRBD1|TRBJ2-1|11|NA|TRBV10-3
TGTGCCATCAGTGTCGACAGGGGGCTCGTCTTC
CAISVDRGLVF
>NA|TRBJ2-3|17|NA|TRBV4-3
TGCGCCAGCAGCCAAGATAGGGGCAAGTATAGCACAGATACGCAGTATTTT
CASSQDRGKYSTDTQYF
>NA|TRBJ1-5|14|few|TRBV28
TGTGCCAGCAGTTTTCGCCTAGGGGGTCAGCCCCAGCATTTT
CASSFRLGGQPQHF
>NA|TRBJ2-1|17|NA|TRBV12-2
TGTGCAAGTCGCTCACGGAGAGAGGGGGCCTCCTACAATGAGCAGTTCTTC
CASRSRREGASYNEQFF
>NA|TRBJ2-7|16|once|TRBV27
TGTGCCAGCAGTTGGGGGGGGGCGGGGCGCTCCTACGAGCAGTACTTC
CASSWGGAGRSYEQYF
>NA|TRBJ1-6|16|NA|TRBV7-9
TGTGCCAGCAGCTTAGCGCGGAGCTCCTATAATTCACCCCTCCACTTT
CASSLARSSYNSPLHF
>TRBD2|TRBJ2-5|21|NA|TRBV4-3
TGCGCCAGCAGCCAAGAACCTGGCCTAGCGGGAGAAAGCAGGCAGAAAGAGACCCAGTACTTC
CASSQEPGLAGESRQKETQYF
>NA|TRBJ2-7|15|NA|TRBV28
TGTGCCAGCAGAATCCGAGGAGGGTTTCTCTACGAGCAGTACTTC
CASRIRGGFLYEQYF
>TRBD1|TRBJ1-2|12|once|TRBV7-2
TGTGCCAGCAGCTTCACAGGGGATGGCTACACCTTC
CASSFTGDGYTF
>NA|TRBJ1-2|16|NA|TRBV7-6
TGTGCCAGCAGCTTAGGGGGACTGGGGGAGACTGACGGCTACACCTTC
CASSLGGLGETDGYTF
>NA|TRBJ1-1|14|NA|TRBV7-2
TGTGCCAGCAGCTTAGCTCAGGGGTGGACTGAAGCTTTCTTT
CASSLAQGWTEAFF
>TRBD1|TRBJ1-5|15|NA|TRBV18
TGTGCCAGCTCCTCCGCCGGGACAGGGATACAGCCCCAGCATTTT
CASSSAGTGIQPQHF
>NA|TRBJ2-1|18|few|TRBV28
TGTGCCAGCAGTCCCCATTCTCCGGCGGGATTAGCTGACAATGAGCAGTTCTTC
CASSPHSPAGLADNEQFF
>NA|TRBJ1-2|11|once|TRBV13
TGTGCCAGCAGCTGGCCGTTTGGCTACACCTTC
CASSWPFGYTF
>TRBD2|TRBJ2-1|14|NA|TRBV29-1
TGCAGCGTTGAAGATGGACTAGCGGGGTATGAGCAGTTCTTC
CSVEDGLAGYEQFF
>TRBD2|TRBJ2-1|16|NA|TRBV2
TGTGCCAGCAGAGGGTCGACTAGCGGGAGGTGGAATGAGCAGTTCTTC
CASRGSTSGRWNEQFF
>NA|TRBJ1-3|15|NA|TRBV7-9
TGTGCCAGCATCCTCAAGGCAGGGGCTGGAAACACCATATATTTT
CASILKAGAGNTIYF
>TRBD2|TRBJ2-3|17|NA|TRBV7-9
TGTGCCAGCAGCTTAATGGGACTAGCGGTAACCACAGATACGCAGTATTTT
CASSLMGLAVTTDTQYF
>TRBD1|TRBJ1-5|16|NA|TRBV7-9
TGTGCCAGCAGCCCCCGACAGGGGGCGGTCGATCAGCCCCAGCATTTT
CASSPRQGAVDQPQHF
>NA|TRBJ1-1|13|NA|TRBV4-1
TGCGCCAGCAGCCAGAGCAGGGGTCCTGAAGCTTTCTTT
CASSQSRGPEAFF
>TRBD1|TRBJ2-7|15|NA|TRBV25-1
TGTGCCAGCAGTGAGCGAGACAGGGAATACTACGAGCAGTACTTC
CASSERDREYYEQYF
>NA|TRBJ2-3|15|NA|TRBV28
TGTGCCAGCAGCCCAAGACAGACTAGCACAGATACGCAGTATTTT
CASSPRQTSTDTQYF
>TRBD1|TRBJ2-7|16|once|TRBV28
TGTGCCAGCAGTACCGGGACAGGGGGCTTGTACGACGAGCAGTACTTC
CASSTGTGGLYDEQYF
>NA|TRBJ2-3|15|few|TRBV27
TGTGCCAGCATGAACGGGAGAGTAAGAACTGATACGCAGTATTTT
CASMNGRVRTDTQYF
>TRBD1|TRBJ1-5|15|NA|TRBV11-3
TGTGCCAGCAGCTTAGGAGACAGGGCTGGAGGGCCCCAGCATTTT
CASSLGDRAGGPQHF
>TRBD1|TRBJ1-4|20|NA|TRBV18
TGTGCCAGCTCACCACTTGTAGGGACAGGGGCTCGAGCAACTAATGAAAAACTGTTTTTT
CASSPLVGTGARATNEKLFF
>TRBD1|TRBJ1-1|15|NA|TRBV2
TGTGCCAGCCCTATCAAACAGGGGGAATGGACTGAAGCTTTCTTT
CASPIKQGEWTEAFF
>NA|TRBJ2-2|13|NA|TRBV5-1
TGCGCCAGCAGCTTGGTATCCACCGGGGAGCTGTTTTTT
CASSLVSTGELFF
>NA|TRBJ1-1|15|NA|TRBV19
TGTGCCAGTAGTATAGAGGCAGGGAGGGACACTGAAGCTTTCTTT
CASSIEAGRDTEAFF
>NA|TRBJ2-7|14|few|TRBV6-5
TGTGCCAGCAGTTACAGTGGGAGTGGCGACGAGCAGTACTTC
CASSYSGSGDEQYF
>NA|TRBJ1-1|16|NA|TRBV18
TGTGCCAGCTCACCAATGGCTGGAGGACGGAACACTGAAGCTTTCTTT
CASSPMAGGRNTEAFF
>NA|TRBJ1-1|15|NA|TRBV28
TGTGCCAGCAGTCCCTCTCGGGGGAGGGACACTGAAGCTTTCTTT
CASSPSRGRDTEAFF
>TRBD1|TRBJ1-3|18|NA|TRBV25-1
TGTGCCAGCAGCCCAATCCGGGACAGGGGACAGACTGGAAACACCATATATTTT
CASSPIRDRGQTGNTIYF
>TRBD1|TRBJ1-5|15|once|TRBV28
TGTGCCAGCAGTTTGCCACAGGGGGCGAATCAGCCCCAGCATTTT
CASSLPQGANQPQHF
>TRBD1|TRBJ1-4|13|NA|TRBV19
TGTGCCAGCAACAGGGGTAATAATGAAAAACTGTTTTTT
CASNRGNNEKLFF
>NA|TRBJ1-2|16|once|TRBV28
TGTGCCAGCAGTTTATACGGGTGGGGCCCTAACTATGGCTACACCTTC
CASSLYGWGPNYGYTF
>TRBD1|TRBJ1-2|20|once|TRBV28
TGTGCCAGCAGTGGCATTCCGTTTCGGGACAGGGGGACTACTAACTATGGCTACACCTTC
CASSGIPFRDRGTTNYGYTF
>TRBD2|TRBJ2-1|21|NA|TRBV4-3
TGCGCCAGCAGCCAAGATATGAGGCTAGCGGGGCCCTTACTCTCCTACAATGAGCAGTTCTTC
CASSQDMRLAGPLLSYNEQFF
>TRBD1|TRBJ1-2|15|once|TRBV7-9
TGTGCCAGCAGCTTGTTAATCGACAGGGCCTATGGCTACACCTTC
CASSLLIDRAYGYTF
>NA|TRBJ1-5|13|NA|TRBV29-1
TGCAGCGTTCGCACTGAGGGAAATCAGCCCCAGCATTTT
CSVRTEGNQPQHF
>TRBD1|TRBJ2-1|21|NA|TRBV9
TGTGCCAGCAGCGTAGCAGACAGGGTTGAGAACCCGCCCATCGACGCAGGTGAGCAGTTCTTC
CASSVADRVENPPIDAGEQFF
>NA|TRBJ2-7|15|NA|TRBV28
TGTGCCAGCAGTCACAGGGCCCATGGGGCCTACGAGCAGTACTTC
CASSHRAHGAYEQYF
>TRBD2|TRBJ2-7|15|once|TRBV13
TGTGCCAGCAGCAACGCAAAGCGGGAGGGAGAGGAGCAGTACTTC
CASSNAKREGEEQYF
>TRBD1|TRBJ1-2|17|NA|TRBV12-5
TGTGCTAGTGGTTTGCGACCCGGGACAGCGGTCGTCTATGGCTACACCTTC
CASGLRPGTAVVYGYTF
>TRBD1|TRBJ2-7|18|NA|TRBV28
TGTGCCAGCAGTCTCCACCCTGAGGACAGGGAATATTCCTACGAGCAGTACTTC
CASSLHPEDREYSYEQYF
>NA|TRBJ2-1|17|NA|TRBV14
TGTGCCAGCAGCCAAGTGGCCCCCCCCTTCGGGTACAATGAGCAGTTCTTC
CASSQVAPPFGYNEQFF
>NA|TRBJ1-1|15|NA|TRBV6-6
TGTGCCAGCAGTCCGTCCGGGACATTGAACACTGAAGCTTTCTTT
CASSPSGTLNTEAFF
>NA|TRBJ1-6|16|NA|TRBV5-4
TGTGCCAGCAGCTTCAGTTGGGGAGTCAATAATTCACCCCTCCACTTT
CASSFSWGVNNSPLHF
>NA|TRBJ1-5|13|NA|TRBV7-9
TGTGCCAGCAGCTTAGGGCTAGGGGGGCCCCAGCATTTT
CASSLGLGGPQHF